This TCR beta chain appears in the sequencing data of a study of CD8 T cells in ankylosing spondylitis. This clonotype was seen repeatedly, ten times or more. Its antigen is still unknown. The study, taken as a whole, reports: As for the disease-linked clones, they showed a CD8+ phenotype and occurred at relatively low frequencies in peripheral blood. From matched ankylosing spondylitis synovial fluid, disease-linked clones were reportedly recovered at significantly enriched levels. Before this, some motif variants had been reported in reactive arthritis synovial fluid and blood.

Using quantitative 5'-RACE with molecular barcodes, the authors made TCR beta libraries. TCRdb called the 5' RACE reads again in MiXCR, with one record for every CDR3 protein. The table includes roughly 86,000 distinct CDR3 sequences, about 8.8% detected once. Germline loops: CDR1 SGHRS, CDR2 YFSETQ. J was trimmed by 4 bases and V by 3 bases; bases with no gene match: 4. This CDR3 region has 14 residues. Sequenced input: blood, either unsorted or a sorted T cell fraction (not recorded which). This sequence originates from a male donor with ankylosing spondylitis or in good health (not recorded which). The chain recombines TRBV5-1 with TRBJ1-2, with 9 bases that match TRBD1. The CDR3 DNA sequence: TGCGCCAGCAGCTCGGACAGGGGAGTCTATGGCTACACCTTC. Translated: CASSSDRGVYGYTF.